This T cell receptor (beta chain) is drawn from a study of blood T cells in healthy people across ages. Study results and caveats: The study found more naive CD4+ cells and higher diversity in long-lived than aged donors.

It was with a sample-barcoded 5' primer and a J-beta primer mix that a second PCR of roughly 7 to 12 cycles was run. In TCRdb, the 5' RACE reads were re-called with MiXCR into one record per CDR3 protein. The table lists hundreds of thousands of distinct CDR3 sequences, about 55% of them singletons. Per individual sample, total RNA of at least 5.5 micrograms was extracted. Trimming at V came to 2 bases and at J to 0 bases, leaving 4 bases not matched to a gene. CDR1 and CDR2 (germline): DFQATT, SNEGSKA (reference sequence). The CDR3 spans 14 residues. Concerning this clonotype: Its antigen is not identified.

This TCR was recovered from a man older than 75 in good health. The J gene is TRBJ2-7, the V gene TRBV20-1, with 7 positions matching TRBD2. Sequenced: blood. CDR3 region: CSARKGTISYEQYF. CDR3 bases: TGCAGTGCTAGAAAGGGGACTATCTCCTACGAGCAGTACTTC.